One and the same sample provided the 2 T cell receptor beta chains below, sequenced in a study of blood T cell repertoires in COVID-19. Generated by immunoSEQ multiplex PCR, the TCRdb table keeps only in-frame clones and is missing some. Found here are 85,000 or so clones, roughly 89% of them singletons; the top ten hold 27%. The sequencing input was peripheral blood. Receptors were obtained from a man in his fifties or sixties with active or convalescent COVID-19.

CDR3 coding DNA: TGTGCCAGCTCACCTCAGGGCGCGGACACTGAAGCTTTCTTT. It encodes CASSPQGADTEAFF. V gene TRBV18 combines with J gene TRBJ1-1; weak D call: TRBD1 (5 bases). There are 14 residues in the CDR3. CDR1 is KGHSH and CDR2 is LQKENI in the germline V gene. Trimming took off 3 bases at V and 3 bases at J, with 11 bases between the two ends.

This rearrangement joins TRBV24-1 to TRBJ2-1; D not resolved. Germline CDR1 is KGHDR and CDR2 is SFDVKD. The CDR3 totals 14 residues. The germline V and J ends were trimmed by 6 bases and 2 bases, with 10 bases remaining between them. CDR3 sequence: CATSNAGTYNEQFF. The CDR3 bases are TGTGCCACCAGTAACGCAGGTACCTACAATGAGCAGTTCTTC.